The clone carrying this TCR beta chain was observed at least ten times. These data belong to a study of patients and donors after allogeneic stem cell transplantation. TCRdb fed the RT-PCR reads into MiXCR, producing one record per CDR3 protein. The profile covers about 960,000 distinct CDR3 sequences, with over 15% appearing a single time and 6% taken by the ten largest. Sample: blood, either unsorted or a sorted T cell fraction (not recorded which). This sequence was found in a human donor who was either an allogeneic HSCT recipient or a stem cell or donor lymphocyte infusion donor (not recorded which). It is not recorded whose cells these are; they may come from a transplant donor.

CDR3 residues: CSVEGPRTDTQYF. The CDR3 DNA is TGCAGCGTTGAGGGCCCCCGCACAGATACGCAGTATTTT. The chain uses TRBV29-1 and TRBJ2-3, with D unclear. Trimming pared 3 bases from V and 1 base from J, leaving 8 bases between. CDR1 and CDR2 (germline): SQVTM, ANQGSEA. The length of the CDR3 is 13 residues.